This T cell receptor (beta chain) comes out of a study of a mutant IDH1 vaccine in newly diagnosed glioma. Turning to the study itself: Vaccination was launched 4-6 weeks after radiotherapy alone, or with temozolomide cycles.

On this clone itself: The antigen remains undetermined.

Time point given: week 11, during vaccination. Mutant IDH1 20-mer peptide, at 300 ug, made up each vaccine dose, with topical imiquimod. New IDH1-mutant, ATRX-lost WHO grade 3 or 4 astrocytomas occurred in donors. Libraries were prepared by immunoSEQ multiplex PCR; TCRdb keeps only in-frame clonotypes and omits some of them. The profile shows roughly 130,000 clones, about 82% of them singletons. V lost 3 bases and J lost 9, with 12 bases in between. The CDR3 spans 13 residues. CDR1 and CDR2 (germline): GTSNPN, SVGIG (reference sequence). This sequence was found in a man aged 40-49 years with glioma. The rearrangement uses TRBV30 and TRBJ1-6; possibly TRBD1 for D (6 bases). The source material was PBMCs, sampled from a glioma patient whose treatment included an IDH1 peptide vaccine. The CDR3 region is CAWSSRGASPLHF. The CDR3 nucleotides read TGTGCCTGGAGCTCGAGGGGGGCTTCACCCCTCCACTTT.